The 29 T cell receptor beta chains listed next were all sequenced from one sample in a study of T cell changes during pregnancy in multiple sclerosis. The method was immunoSEQ multiplex PCR; TCRdb's version includes in-frame clones alone and lacks a portion of them. The table has tens of thousands of clones, approximately 92% seen once; the top ten hold approximately 0.7%. The source material was peripheral blood, sampled in the second trimester of pregnancy. The receptors stem from a female donor in good health, enrolled as a control in a pregnancy study.

This chain's CDR3 is CASSLDRGYGYTF. The CDR3 DNA sequence: TGTGCCAGCAGCTTAGACAGGGGCTATGGCTACACCTTC. The chain has TRBV5-6 and TRBJ1-2, with 8 nucleotides matching TRBD1. J was trimmed by 4 bases and V by 2 bases; bases with no gene match: 1. The CDR3 has 13 amino acids. Germline V gene lookup returns CDR1 SGHDT and CDR2 YYEEEE.

V usage is TRBV7-2 and J usage is TRBJ1-5; D uncertain. Germline CDR1 and CDR2: SGHTA and FQGNSA. The CDR3 covers 15 residues. V gave up 5 bases and J gave up 0 bases, with 11 bases separating them. CDR3 protein: CASSALLDSNQPQHF. Written as DNA, the CDR3 is TGTGCCAGCAGCGCCCTTCTAGATAGCAATCAGCCCCAGCATTTT.

The chain recombines TRBV11-1 with TRBJ1-2; 7 nucleotides agree with TRBD1. The CDR3 length is 13 residues. The V gene end was trimmed by 5 bases and the J gene end by 4 bases; junction bases not matched to a gene: 4. CDR1 and CDR2 from the germline V gene are SGHAT and FQDESV (reference sequence). CDR3 sequence (DNA): TGTGCCAGCAGCCGGGACAGTGTCTATGGCTACACCTTC. Protein product: CASSRDSVYGYTF.

The V call is TRBV25-1, the J call TRBJ2-5; D remains unclear. V shed 2 bases and J shed 3 bases, with 10 bases lying between them. Germline V CDR1 and CDR2: MGHDK, SYGVNS. The CDR3 runs 14 residues. CDR3 loop: CASSEPQKKETQYF. CDR3 nucleotides: TGTGCCAGCAGTGAACCACAAAAAAAAGAGACCCAGTACTTC.

In this sample, this clone turned up once. The chain recombines TRBV7-2 with TRBJ2-2; no reliable D call. The germline CDR1 and CDR2 sequences are SGHTA and FQGNSA. Trimming stripped 5 bases from V and 0 bases from J, with 16 bases between. The CDR3 is 17 residues long. The CDR3 coding sequence is TGTGCCAGCAGCCCGGGTCTCTATCCCACGAACACCGGGGAGCTGTTTTTT. Its translation: CASSPGLYPTNTGELFF.

The V call is TRBV7-8, the J call TRBJ2-3, with 14 bases identical to TRBD2. The CDR3 has 16 residues. Germline CDR1 and CDR2: SGHVS and FQNEAQ. V trimming: 5 bases; J trimming: 3 bases; junction bases outside the gene matches: 4. The CDR3 loop is CASSVRTSGGTDTQYF. DNA for the CDR3: TGTGCCAGCAGCGTTCGGACTAGCGGGGGGACAGATACGCAGTATTTT.

DNA of the CDR3: TGTGCCAGCAGCTTAGCTTGGACTATGTCCACAGATACGCAGTATTTT. Protein: CASSLAWTMSTDTQYF. The chain has TRBV7-2 and TRBJ2-3; a possible D gene is TRBD2 (6 bases). V was pared by 0 bases and J by 2 bases, with 12 bases between. Germline CDR1 SGHTA, CDR2 FQGNSA. The CDR3 runs 16 residues.

In this sample, this clone turned up once. This chain connects TRBV7-9 to TRBJ1-3, with 7 bases fitting TRBD1. Germline lookup yields CDR1 SEHNR and CDR2 FQNEAQ (reference sequence). Trimming removed 2 bases from V and 0 bases from J; junction bases left unmatched: 1. The CDR3 consists of 15 residues. Written as DNA, the CDR3 is TGTGCCAGCAGCTTACGACAGGGCTCTGGAAACACCATATATTTT. Its translation: CASSLRQGSGNTIYF.

The chain joins TRBV6-5 to TRBJ1-5; 9 nucleotides align to TRBD1. CDR3 length: 15 amino acids. Trimming at V came to 5 bases and at J to 6 bases, leaving 8 bases not matched to a gene. Looked up from germline, CDR1 is MNHEY and CDR2 is SVGAGI. CDR3 residues: CASSRGTGLGQPQHF. The CDR3 nucleotides are TGTGCCAGCAGTAGGGGGACAGGGTTAGGTCAGCCCCAGCATTTT.

The chain couples TRBV11-3 to TRBJ2-3; TRBD2 is a possible D gene (5 bases). The CDR3 is 14 residues long. V gave up 6 bases and J gave up 4 bases, with 14 bases separating them. Germline CDR1 reads SGHNT; CDR2 reads YENEEA. CDR3 protein: CASSTTTEADTQYF. CDR3 coding DNA: TGTGCCAGCAGTACAACTACGGAGGCAGATACGCAGTATTTT.

The chain employs TRBV27 and TRBJ2-3; weak D call: TRBD1 (7 bases). The V gene lost 11 bases and the J gene lost 3 bases, with 18 bases spanning the gap. The CDR3 is 14 residues long. Germline CDR1 reads MNHEY; CDR2 reads SMNVEV (reference sequence). The DNA of the CDR3 is TGTGCCTCAAGGGGGCGGGGAACAACAGATACGCAGTATTTT. Its protein is CASRGRGTTDTQYF.

The chain uses TRBV6-5 and TRBJ2-2; perhaps TRBD1 as D (6 bases). CDR1 and CDR2 (germline): MNHEY, SVGAGI. With 2 bases removed from V and 4 bases from J, the gap between germline ends came to 14 bases. CDR3 length: 16 residues. The CDR3 DNA is TGTGCCAGCAGTTACGGAACAGGGATCGGCACCGGGGAGCTGTTTTTT. As protein: CASSYGTGIGTGELFF.

This chain links TRBV5-4 with TRBJ1-3; TRBD1 matches at 10 bases. The CDR3 spans 16 residues. V lost 4 bases and J lost 0; bases outside the gene matches: 4. In germline, CDR1 is SGHNT, CDR2 YYREEE (reference sequence). The CDR3, as DNA: TGTGCCAGCAGCCCTGGGACAGGGGCCTCTGGAAACACCATATATTTT. It encodes CASSPGTGASGNTIYF.

The chain has TRBV6-1 and TRBJ2-1; 10 bases fit TRBD1. V shed 0 bases, J shed 7 bases, and the junction held 6 bases outside the gene matches. The V gene's germline CDR1 is MNHNS and CDR2 SASEGT. The CDR3 loop spans 16 amino acids. CDR3 sequence (DNA): TGTGCCAGCAGTGAAGCACGGACAGGGGGGAGGAATGAGCAGTTCTTC. This codes for CASSEARTGGRNEQFF.

The chain combines TRBV7-6 with TRBJ2-7, with TRBD2 matching over 12 bases. The CDR3 runs 16 residues. CDR1 SGHVS and CDR2 FNYEAQ come from the germline V gene. V trimming: 1 base; J trimming: 2 bases; junction bases outside the gene matches: 3. This chain's CDR3 is CASSLGLAGDPYEQYF. The CDR3 nucleotides are TGTGCCAGCAGCTTAGGACTAGCGGGGGACCCCTACGAGCAGTACTTC. Based on the CDR3 plus reference TRBV7-6 and TRBJ2-7, the full variable domain is GAGVSQSPRYKVTKRGQDVALRCDPISGHVSLYWYRQALGQGPEFLTYFNYEAQQDKSGLPNDRFSAERPEGSISTLTIQRTEQRDSAMYRCASSLGLAGDPYEQYFGPGTRLTVT.

The gene calls are TRBV4-2 and TRBJ2-7, with TRBD1 matching over 9 bases. Germline V gives CDR1 LGHNA, CDR2 YNFKEQ. This CDR3 spans 16 amino acids. The ends lost 3 bases at V and 6 bases at J; junction bases unmatched: 12. The chain's CDR3 is CASSQSQGQGEGEQYF. The CDR3 bases are TGTGCCAGCAGCCAGAGCCAGGGACAGGGTGAGGGCGAGCAGTACTTC.

V usage is TRBV5-8 and J usage is TRBJ2-5; TRBD2 matches at 9 bases. The CDR3 contains 16 residues. V shed 4 bases and J 5 bases; nucleotides not matched to a gene: 12. Germline lookup yields CDR1 SGHTS and CDR2 YDEGEE. The CDR3 sequence: CASSLSGRGGRETQYF. The CDR3, as DNA: TGTGCCAGCAGCCTCTCAGGGCGGGGGGGCCGGGAGACCCAGTACTTC.

The chain is built from TRBV7-9 and TRBJ1-1, with D possibly being TRBD1 (5 bases). V was trimmed by 2 bases and J by 3 bases, leaving 13 bases between them. The CDR3 covers 15 residues. Germline values: CDR1 SEHNR, CDR2 FQNEAQ (reference sequence). The chain's CDR3 is CASSLSGSRDTEAFF. In DNA form, the CDR3 reads TGTGCCAGCAGCTTATCGGGTAGCAGGGACACTGAAGCTTTCTTT.

The CDR3 spells CASRRGQQETQYF. For the CDR3, the DNA is TGTGCCAGCAGAAGGGGCCAACAAGAGACCCAGTACTTC. This rearrangement joins TRBV5-5 to TRBJ2-5, with D possibly TRBD1 on 5 matching bases. This CDR3 has 13 amino acids. Looked up from germline, CDR1 is SGHKS and CDR2 is YYEKEE (reference sequence). V gave up 5 bases and J gave up 2 bases, with 10 bases separating them.

The chain links TRBV19 to TRBJ2-7, with 7 bases fitting TRBD1. This CDR3 has 14 amino acids. The germline V gene encodes CDR1 LNHDA and CDR2 SQIVND (reference sequence). V lost 5 bases, J lost 2 bases, and 6 bases stayed unmatched. The CDR3, as DNA: TGTGCCAGTAGTCTACGGGACAGAGCCTACGAGCAGTACTTC. This gives the protein CASSLRDRAYEQYF.

This rearrangement joins TRBV4-2 to TRBJ2-5, with 13 bases matching TRBD2. The V and J ends lost 0 bases and 1 base, in that order; junction bases with no gene match: 5. This CDR3 comprises 18 residues. Germline V gene sequence: CDR1 LGHNA, CDR2 YNFKEQ. CDR3 in DNA: TGTGCCAGCAGCCAAGATAGGGGACTAGCGGGAATCCAAGAGACCCAGTACTTC. Translated, it gives CASSQDRGLAGIQETQYF.

The chain couples TRBV5-4 to TRBJ2-7; the D gene is possibly TRBD2 (7 bases). Germline V lookup: CDR1 SGHNT, CDR2 YYREEE (reference sequence). The CDR3 totals 14 residues. The V and J ends lost 4 bases and 2 bases respectively, with 13 bases between them. Here the CDR3 reads CASSRRGPPYEQYF. CDR3 in DNA: TGTGCCAGCAGCCGGCGGGGGCCCCCCTACGAGCAGTACTTC.

This chain links TRBV10-3 with TRBJ2-6; the match to TRBD1 covers 8 bases. The CDR3 has 17 amino acids. V lost 3 bases to trimming and J lost 4 bases; unmatched junction nucleotides: 8. Germline V CDR1 and CDR2: ENHRY, SYGVKD. The chain's CDR3 is CAISDEPGGTGANVLTF. The CDR3 coding sequence is TGTGCCATCAGTGATGAACCAGGGGGCACCGGGGCCAACGTCCTGACTTTC.

Written as DNA, the CDR3 is TGTGCCTGGCAAGACAGGGAAAGCGAGCAGTACTTC. Translating it yields CAWQDRESEQYF. The rearrangement links TRBV30 to TRBJ2-7; 7 nucleotides agree with TRBD1. Germline V gives CDR1 GTSNPN, CDR2 SVGIG (reference sequence). The J segment lost 6 bases and the V segment lost 5 bases, leaving 7 bases of the junction unmatched. This CDR3 spans 12 amino acids.

The chain is built from TRBV7-9 and TRBJ2-2, with 10 bases that match TRBD2. Germline V gene data show CDR1 as SEHNR and CDR2 as FQNEAQ (reference sequence). Trimming removed 4 bases from V and 5 bases from J; junction bases left unmatched: 10. CDR3 length: 17 residues. CDR3 protein: CASSSTSSGGRTGELFF. The DNA for the CDR3 is TGTGCCAGCAGCTCTACCTCTAGCGGGGGCAGGACCGGGGAGCTGTTTTTT.

The chain employs TRBV5-1 and TRBJ2-7; possibly TRBD1 for D (6 bases). Germline lookup yields CDR1 SGHRS and CDR2 YFSETQ. V was pared by 5 bases and J by 5 bases, with 20 bases between. CDR3 length: 15 residues. The CDR3 here is CASSRGGQGMNEQYF. CDR3 sequence (DNA): TGCGCCAGCAGTCGGGGCGGGCAGGGGATGAACGAGCAGTACTTC.

The rearrangement joins TRBV4-3 to TRBJ2-7, with D perhaps matching TRBD2 (6 bases). This CDR3 has 12 amino acids. The V end lost 0 bases, the J end lost 6 bases, and 6 bases lay between the germline ends. Germline V gene data show CDR1 as LGHNA and CDR2 as YSLEER. CDR3 in amino acids: CASSQEGGEQYF. Here the CDR3 DNA reads TGCGCCAGCAGCCAAGAGGGGGGCGAGCAGTACTTC.

V and J are TRBV19 and TRBJ1-6, with a tentative D call TRBD1 (5 bases). The germline gives CDR1 LNHDA, CDR2 SQIVND (reference sequence). V shed 7 bases and J shed 10 bases, with 26 bases lying between them. This CDR3 region has 17 residues. The CDR3 sequence: CASNHYQGRRVGSPLHF. The CDR3 DNA follows: TGTGCCAGTAACCACTATCAAGGGCGCAGGGTAGGATCACCCCTCCACTTT.

V usage is TRBV2 and J usage is TRBJ2-2; 12 bases are shared with TRBD1. CDR1 SNHLY and CDR2 FYNNEI come from the germline V gene. V gave up 6 bases and J gave up 7 bases; unmatched junction bases: 6. This CDR3 is 15 amino acids long. CDR3 sequence reads: CASRAGTGGIGELFF. The CDR3 DNA sequence: TGTGCCAGCAGAGCCGGGACAGGGGGCATCGGGGAGCTGTTTTTT.